This T cell receptor (beta chain) was sequenced in a study of shared clonotypes between healthy human individuals. CDR1 is MNHEY and CDR2 is SMNVEV in the germline V gene (reference sequence). Between the trimmed V and J ends, which lost 5 bases and 1 base, there was a span of 9 bases. This CDR3 contains 13 residues. Profiled with immunoSEQ multiplex PCR; TCRdb holds only in-frame clones, not every one. The data contain approximately 120,000 clones, 68% of them singletons. The clonotype comes from a woman between 25 and 40 years old in good health. The chain combines TRBV27 with TRBJ2-7, with D tentatively TRBD2 (6 bases). Sequencing input: memory CD8+ T cells sorted from blood. Subset in this sample: CD45RO+ cells pooled with CCR7-negative TemRA cells. The CDR3 loop is CASSAGRSYEQYF. As DNA, the CDR3 is TGTGCCAGCAGTGCGGGACGGTCCTACGAGCAGTACTTC.